A single T cell receptor (beta chain) is shown here with its context. This clone's antigen is unknown. No much larger clonotype is one base removed from it; base qualities were not supplied. TCRbeta CDR3 regions were amplified from genomic DNA using the immunoSEQ Assay, a bias-controlled multiplex PCR. The authors' analysis ran thus. Nucleated cell counts per sample were estimated from amplification of reference gene primers within the assay. To quantify the absolute abundance of each unique TCRbeta CDR3 rearrangement, sequence reads were collapsed and filtered. For each sample, productive Simpson clonality was calculated as the square root of Simpson's diversity index over productive rearrangements. Here the immuneACCESS table is served through TCRdb, limited to in-frame sequences with V and J called. Missing clones are a known gap in these copies; in checked studies unresolved V genes cover under half, and the rest lacks a known reason. V and J calls and clone size are copied from that table; D and trimming were computed from the DNA. Recorded for this sample are 150,000 to 170,000 clones; about 88% of them occurred a single time. The ten largest clones represent 7.3% of the sample.

The junction shows trimming of 4 bases on V and 1 base on J, plus 5 bases between the germline ends. The CDR3 runs 12 amino acids, cysteine and phenylalanine included. Here the CDR3 DNA is all that survives: 36 bases in frame from base 1. This specimen belongs to a study of blood T cell repertoires in COVID-19 (dated by TCRdb to 2020 to 2022). Broadly, across the study: Samples from collaborators originated in the United States, Italy and Spain and spanned both the acute and convalescent phases of COVID-19. The prospective study material was composed of cDNA or gDNA derived from T cells, B-cell-depleted T cells, or PBMCs. The sample metadata nearly always contained a de-identified subject ID, COVID-19 status, age in years and sex. The dataset comprised deeply sampled blood TCRbeta repertoires from subjects exposed to, actively infected with, or recovered from COVID-19. The repertoires were released in a freely available public database intended as a resource for research on the immune response to SARS-CoV-2. Where available, HLA class I and class II types were obtained from metadata supplied by the sample provider rather than from assay-based typing. Samples were obtained from the ongoing ImmuneRACE study (first 160 participants) and from some 1,300 subjects provided by 6 global collaborators.

Participants in the prospective study were aged roughly 18 to 100 years, lived in 20 to 30 United States geographic areas, and enrolled through a virtual design. In the prospective study, participants were assigned to cohorts based on the clinical history participants reported in a screening survey and a study questionnaire. Recovered participants in ImmuneRACE Cohort 3 were defined by two consecutive negative NP/OP PCR tests, clearance by a healthcare professional, or resolution of symptoms. Each participant in the prospective study had whole blood, serum and a nasopharyngeal or oropharyngeal swab collected by mobile phlebotomists. Participants in the prospective study had the option to provide additional blood draws and questionnaires over a roughly two-month period. Before DNA extraction, prospective study blood samples were shipped either frozen or at room temperature. The paper as a whole reports these results and caveats: How much clinical and demographic metadata was included differed by source and by participant, and the metadata was provided uncurated.

The rearranged segments are TRBV23-1 and TRBJ2-7, with the D gene not confidently named. TRBV23-1 is an ORF, and what it does is uncertain. The receptor was derived from a man between 50 and 59 years old who had recovered from COVID-19. Sequencing was done on a sample of PBMCs or T cells enriched from blood (not recorded which). The sequenced DNA is TGCGCCAGCAGTCGGAGTTCCTACGAGCAGTACTTC. Translation gives CASSRSSYEQYF.